This entry concerns a single T cell receptor (beta chain). The CDR3 is 16 residues long. Germline CDR1 MDHEN, CDR2 SYDVKM. Trimming cost V 5 bases and J 12 bases, with 29 bases left between them. Generated by immunoSEQ multiplex PCR, the TCRdb table keeps only in-frame clones and is missing some. Found here are 60,000 to 80,000 clones, 85% of them singletons; the top ten hold almost 6%. This sample is drawn from a study of OX40 agonist ivuxolimab in advanced cancers. At the level of the study: The drug used for patients, ivuxolimab, was an agonistic anti-OX40 (CD134) antibody.

The sequence came from an adult with an advanced solid tumor such as melanoma, head and neck, liver or kidney cancer. Source: CD4+ or CD8+ T cells sorted from blood, taken in a trial of the OX40 agonist ivuxolimab. The chain employs TRBV28 and TRBJ2-7; TRBD2 might be the D (7 bases). Here the CDR3 DNA reads TGTGCCAGCAGTCCCCGGGGGAGGGGGGGCTTTGCCGGAAGGTACGTC. This codes for CASSPRGRGGFAGRYV.